These 24 T cell receptor beta chains came from one sample sequenced in a study of T cell repertoires in ileal Crohn's disease. Measured with immunoSEQ multiplex PCR; TCRdb has only the in-frame clones, and not every one. The top ten clones hold over 0.2% of a sample with approximately 8,200 clones, roughly 96% of them seen once. The material sequenced was ileal tissue. The receptors originated from an adult with Crohn's disease.

In this sample, this clone turned up a few times. The chain has TRBV30 and TRBJ1-5; no reliable D call. Per the germline V gene, CDR1 is GTSNPN and CDR2 is SVGIG (reference sequence). The V gene lost 0 bases and the J gene lost 5 bases, with 11 bases spanning the gap. The CDR3 is 14 residues long. CDR3 residues: CAWSVQGRDQPQHF. In DNA form, the CDR3 reads TGTGCCTGGAGTGTACAAGGGCGGGATCAGCCCCAGCATTTT.

The CDR3 sequence: CASSPMGQNYGYTF. The CDR3 bases are TGTGCCAGCTCACCAATGGGACAGAACTATGGCTACACCTTC. This chain joins TRBV18 and TRBJ1-2, with 7 nucleotides matching TRBD1. The length of the CDR3 is 14 residues. The germline gives CDR1 KGHSH, CDR2 LQKENI. V lost 2 bases, J lost 2 bases, and 2 bases stayed unmatched.

V is TRBV9 and J is TRBJ2-3, with D maybe TRBD2 (5 bases). V was trimmed by 3 bases and J by 9 bases, leaving 14 bases between them. The CDR3 sequence is 13 residues long. Per germline, CDR1 SGDLS and CDR2 YYNGEE. The DNA for the CDR3 is TGTGCCAGCAGCGAAACTAGTTTGGGCACGCAGTATTTT. Encoded protein: CASSETSLGTQYF.

The chain uses TRBV28 and TRBJ1-1; 8 bases fit TRBD1. This CDR3 has 16 amino acids. Germline CDR1 reads MDHEN; CDR2 reads SYDVKM. J was trimmed by 4 bases and V by 2 bases; bases with no gene match: 9. The CDR3 is CASSLAGTGQSTEAFF. The CDR3 DNA sequence: TGTGCCAGCAGTTTAGCCGGGACAGGCCAGAGCACTGAAGCTTTCTTT.

The chain uses TRBV19 and TRBJ2-3; weak D call: TRBD1 (6 bases). The V end was cut by 4 bases, the J end by 0 bases, with 14 bases between. The CDR3 consists of 16 residues. In germline, CDR1 is LNHDA, CDR2 SQIVND (reference sequence). The DNA of the CDR3 is TGTGCCAGTAGTAAAGCGGACAGCTCTAGCACAGATACGCAGTATTTT. Translating it yields CASSKADSSSTDTQYF. Together with reference TRBV19 and TRBJ2-3, the CDR3 gives the full variable domain: DGGITQSPKYLFRKEGQNVTLSCEQNLNHDAMYWYRQDPGQGLRLIYYSQIVNDFQKGDIAEGYSVSREKKESFPLTVTSAQKNPTAFYLCASSKADSSSTDTQYFGPGTRLTVL.

This chain links TRBV27 with TRBJ1-4; the match to TRBD1 covers 8 bases. The CDR3 covers 15 residues. V lost 9 bases to trimming and J lost 4 bases; unmatched junction nucleotides: 10. Germline V gives CDR1 MNHEY, CDR2 SMNVEV (reference sequence). The CDR3 region has the DNA TGTGCCAGTAGACCCGGGACAGGACTTAATGAAAAACTGTTTTTT. Protein sequence: CASRPGTGLNEKLFF.

The chain combines TRBV5-1 with TRBJ2-2; 9 positions match TRBD2. This CDR3 contains 16 residues. V was pared by 6 bases and J by 2 bases, with 8 bases of the junction left unmatched. Germline CDR1 and CDR2: SGHRS and YFSETQ. The CDR3 coding sequence is TGCGCCAGCAAAGATTTGCGGGGGGGAAACACCGGGGAGCTGTTTTTT. Protein: CASKDLRGGNTGELFF.

This chain joins TRBV28 and TRBJ2-3, with D perhaps TRBD2 (5 bases). The germline V gene has CDR1 MDHEN and CDR2 SYDVKM. The V gene lost 0 bases and the J gene lost 1 base, with 8 bases spanning the gap. The CDR3 spans 15 residues. CDR3 region: CASSLWRVRTDTQYF. CDR3 nucleotide sequence: TGTGCCAGCAGTTTATGGCGGGTCCGCACAGATACGCAGTATTTT.

V and J are TRBV5-1 and TRBJ2-7, with a possible D match to TRBD1 (5 bases). The V gene lost 4 bases and the J gene lost 2 bases, with 13 bases spanning the gap. Germline V lookup: CDR1 SGHRS, CDR2 YFSETQ. This CDR3 comprises 14 residues. The CDR3 loop reads CASSTGQVPYEQYF. In DNA, the CDR3 is TGCGCCAGCAGCACCGGACAAGTCCCCTACGAGCAGTACTTC.

CDR3 sequence (DNA): TGTGCCAGCAGTCCCGGGGGGGCGGGGGCCCCGGGGACCCAGTACTTC. Protein product: CASSPGGAGAPGTQYF. V gene TRBV28 combines with J gene TRBJ2-5, with 8 bases identical to TRBD2. V trimming: 5 bases; J trimming: 7 bases; junction bases outside the gene matches: 15. Germline CDR1 is MDHEN and CDR2 is SYDVKM. The CDR3 extends over 16 amino acids.

The gene calls are TRBV2 and TRBJ1-1; 12 bases align to TRBD1. Looked up from germline, CDR1 is SNHLY and CDR2 is FYNNEI. This CDR3 is 15 amino acids long. The V segment lost 6 bases and the J segment 4 bases; nucleotides outside the gene matches: 6. CDR3: CASRPGQGATTEAFF. DNA of the CDR3: TGTGCCAGCAGACCGGGACAGGGGGCTACCACTGAAGCTTTCTTT.

This chain joins TRBV4-2 and TRBJ1-4, with 10 bases identical to TRBD1. Losses at the gene ends were 1 base for V and 8 bases for J; bases not matched to a gene: 4. The V gene's germline CDR1 is LGHNA and CDR2 YNFKEQ. The CDR3 consists of 15 residues. Written as DNA, the CDR3 is TGTGCCAGCAGCCAAGCCGAGGGACAGGGGGAAAAACTGTTTTTT. Its protein product is CASSQAEGQGEKLFF.

The CDR3 DNA is TGTGCCAGCAGCCTCCCTTCGACAGTGAACACTGAAGCTTTCTTT. It yields the protein CASSLPSTVNTEAFF. V usage is TRBV5-4 and J usage is TRBJ1-1; a possible D gene is TRBD1 (5 bases). This CDR3 comprises 15 residues. V lost 4 bases and J lost 0, with 13 bases in between. Germline lookup yields CDR1 SGHNT and CDR2 YYREEE (reference sequence).

The J gene is TRBJ1-6, the V gene TRBV6-6; possibly TRBD1 for D (6 bases). The CDR3 extends over 12 amino acids. Trimming stripped 6 bases from V and 11 bases from J, with 11 bases between. In germline, CDR1 is MNHNY, CDR2 SVGAGI (reference sequence). The DNA for the CDR3 is TGTGCCAGCAGGCCAACAGGGACACCCCTCCACTTT. This codes for CASRPTGTPLHF.

CDR3 bases: TGTGCCAGCAGCTTAGGTGGCGGGGGGGCTCGGGAGACCCAGTACTTC. It is translated as CASSLGGGGARETQYF. The chain links TRBV7-2 to TRBJ2-5; 9 bases line up with TRBD2. V dropped 1 base and J dropped 5; count of bases not matched to a gene: 8. This CDR3 is 16 amino acids long. Germline V lookup: CDR1 SGHTA, CDR2 FQGNSA.

In its sample, this clone was seen once. The chain employs TRBV5-6 and TRBJ1-2; possibly TRBD1 for D (5 bases). The CDR3 contains 15 residues. The V and J ends lost 4 bases and 0 bases respectively, with 13 bases between them. The V gene's germline CDR1 is SGHDT and CDR2 YYEEEE. CDR3 nucleotides: TGTGCCAGCAGCCATGGACAAGGGGCTAACTATGGCTACACCTTC. Its protein is CASSHGQGANYGYTF.

V is TRBV7-9 and J is TRBJ2-7; 7 bases match TRBD1. V gave up 5 bases and J gave up 2 bases; unmatched junction bases: 6. This CDR3 spans 14 amino acids. Germline assignment: CDR1 SEHNR and CDR2 FQNEAQ (reference sequence). For the CDR3, the DNA is TGTGCCAGCAGCGGAACAGGGGCCACCTACGAGCAGTACTTC. It is translated as CASSGTGATYEQYF.

The chain links TRBV6-1 to TRBJ1-5; 9 positions agree with TRBD1. Per the germline V gene, CDR1 is MNHNS and CDR2 is SASEGT. The CDR3 extends over 15 amino acids. The J segment lost 6 bases and the V segment lost 8 bases, leaving 11 bases of the junction unmatched. CDR3 protein: CASLHRQGGTQPQHF. The CDR3 bases are TGTGCCAGCCTACATCGACAGGGGGGGACTCAGCCCCAGCATTTT.

This chain connects TRBV11-2 to TRBJ1-6; D might be TRBD1 (6 bases). Trimming took off 5 bases at V and 8 bases at J, with 10 bases between the two ends. From germline, CDR1 is SGHAT and CDR2 FQNNGV. The CDR3 sequence is 13 residues long. The CDR3 nucleotides are TGTGCCAGCAGCCTTAACAGGGATTCACCCCTCCACTTT. Translation: CASSLNRDSPLHF. Filled out from reference TRBV11-2 and TRBJ1-6, the complete variable domain reads EAGVAQSPRYKIIEKRQSVAFWCNPISGHATLYWYQQILGQGPKLLIQFQNNGVVDDSQLPKDRFSAERLKGVDSTLKIQPAKLEDSAVYLCASSLNRDSPLHFGNGTRLTVT.

The chain uses TRBV19 and TRBJ1-1; the match to TRBD1 covers 8 bases. V lost 5 bases, J lost 3 bases, and 11 bases stayed unmatched. The CDR3 sequence is 16 residues long. Per germline, CDR1 LNHDA and CDR2 SQIVND (reference sequence). CDR3 nucleotides: TGTGCCAGTAGTCCTGGGACGGGACAGGCTTACACTGAAGCTTTCTTT. Residues: CASSPGTGQAYTEAFF.

V is TRBV7-8 and J is TRBJ1-6; the match to TRBD1 covers 7 bases. Germline V gene lookup returns CDR1 SGHVS and CDR2 FQNEAQ. The CDR3 loop spans 14 amino acids. The trim removed 6 bases at V and 3 bases at J, leaving 2 bases unmatched. The CDR3 DNA sequence: TGTGCCAGCAGGGACAGGTTCTATAATTCACCCCTCCACTTT. As protein: CASRDRFYNSPLHF. The full variable domain, in which reference TRBV7-8 and TRBJ1-6 provide the parts outside the CDR3, is GAGVSQSPRYKVAKRGQDVALRCDPISGHVSLFWYQQALGQGPEFLTYFQNEAQLDKSGLPSDRFFAERPEGSVSTLKIQRTQQEDSAVYLCASRDRFYNSPLHFGNGTRLTVT.

The V and J genes are TRBV2 and TRBJ1-2; TRBD1 might be the D (6 bases). The CDR3 has 14 residues. The germline gives CDR1 SNHLY, CDR2 FYNNEI. Trimming shortened V by 7 bases and J by 6 bases, and 18 bases separated the two germline ends. This CDR3 reads CASTKPQGRNGYTF. CDR3 DNA: TGTGCCAGCACTAAACCACAGGGACGGAATGGCTACACCTTC.

The rearrangement joins TRBV29-1 to TRBJ2-3, with 9 bases that match TRBD1. CDR3 length: 17 amino acids. J lost 2 bases, V lost 4 bases, and 13 bases had no gene match. Germline CDR1 SQVTM, CDR2 ANQGSEA. The CDR3 bases are TGCAGCGTTGTTGGACTACGCCGGGACAGGGTCACAGATACGCAGTATTTT. Translation gives CSVVGLRRDRVTDTQYF.

The chain uses TRBV5-1 and TRBJ1-4; a possible D gene is TRBD1 (6 bases). The CDR3 extends over 17 amino acids. Germline V gene data show CDR1 as SGHRS and CDR2 as YFSETQ. Trimming left V 3 bases short and J 0 bases short, with 15 bases between. The CDR3: CASSSIPGVATNEKLFF. The DNA for the CDR3 is TGCGCCAGCAGCTCAATCCCAGGGGTTGCAACTAATGAAAAACTGTTTTTT.